One sample yielded the 9 T cell receptor beta chains listed below, sequenced in a study of graft-versus-host responses after intestinal transplantation. TCRdb's table, derived via immunoSEQ multiplex PCR, lists solely in-frame clones and lacks some. The sample has fewer than 85,000 clones; about 89% are singletons. Their cognate antigens are unknown. The input for sequencing was unstimulated CD8+ T cells sorted from spleen or lymph node cells, taken before intestinal transplant. The receptors derive from a human donor who received an intestinal transplant.

This clone has just a few counts. The V call is TRBV19, the J call TRBJ1-1; 9 nucleotides align to TRBD1. From germline, CDR1 is LNHDA and CDR2 SQIVND (reference sequence). J was trimmed by 5 bases and V by 6 bases; bases with no gene match: 13. This CDR3 contains 16 residues. The CDR3 is CASSRSPDRGWTEAFF. The CDR3 DNA sequence: TGTGCCAGTAGCCGTTCCCCGGACAGGGGTTGGACTGAAGCTTTCTTT. Variable domain in full (rest from reference TRBV19 and TRBJ1-1): DGGITQSPKYLFRKEGQNVTLSCEQNLNHDAMYWYRQDPGQGLRLIYYSQIVNDFQKGDIAEGYSVSREKKESFPLTVTSAQKNPTAFYLCASSRSPDRGWTEAFFGQGTRLTVV.

This chain connects TRBV5-4 to TRBJ2-1; weak D call: TRBD2 (6 bases). Germline V gives CDR1 SGHNT, CDR2 YYREEE (reference sequence). The CDR3 runs to 14 residues. V was cut by 4 bases and J by 6 bases, with 14 bases left in between. The CDR3 nucleotides read TGTGCCAGCAGCATACCGGGACTCATCAATGAGCAGTTCTTC. Protein: CASSIPGLINEQFF.

The chain is built from TRBV6-1 and TRBJ2-7, with 10 bases lining up with TRBD2. From germline, CDR1 is MNHNS and CDR2 SASEGT. The V and J ends lost 7 bases and 6 bases, in that order; junction bases with no gene match: 9. This CDR3 contains 14 residues. CDR3 in amino acids: CASTRLAGASEQYF. The CDR3 DNA is TGTGCCAGCACGCGTCTAGCGGGAGCGTCCGAGCAGTACTTC.

The genes are TRBV7-8 and TRBJ1-5; D ambiguous. Per germline, CDR1 SGHVS and CDR2 FQNEAQ. With 1 base removed from V and 4 bases from J, the gap between germline ends came to 14 bases. This CDR3 is 16 amino acids long. CDR3 in amino acids: CASSLGAGVPNQPQHF. The CDR3 DNA reads TGTGCCAGCAGCTTAGGGGCCGGGGTCCCAAATCAGCCCCAGCATTTT.

The chain uses TRBV6-5 and TRBJ2-2; 10 bases fit TRBD1. This CDR3 is built from 15 residues. Trimming removed 6 bases from V and 3 bases from J; junction bases left unmatched: 4. CDR1 is MNHEY, CDR2 SVGAGI, per germline. The DNA of the CDR3 is TGTGCCAGCAGGGGGACAGGGGAGTACACCGGGGAGCTGTTTTTT. Protein: CASRGTGEYTGELFF.

The rearrangement uses TRBV27 and TRBJ2-2; unclear D gene. V dropped 0 bases and J dropped 6 bases, with 11 bases sitting between them. Germline V lookup: CDR1 MNHEY, CDR2 SMNVEV (reference sequence). CDR3 size: 15 residues. CDR3 in DNA: TGTGCCAGCAGTTTATCGAACTTCCCCCCCGGGGAGCTGTTTTTT. It yields the protein CASSLSNFPPGELFF.

The V call is TRBV4-1, the J call TRBJ2-5; D unclear. This CDR3 has 13 amino acids. V dropped 2 bases and J dropped 4 bases, with 8 bases sitting between them. CDR1 is MGHRA, CDR2 YSYEKL, per germline. The CDR3 is CASSQIPGETQYF. CDR3 sequence (DNA): TGCGCCAGCAGCCAAATACCCGGAGAGACCCAGTACTTC.

The chain carries TRBV9 and TRBJ2-7; tentative D call: TRBD1 (5 bases). This CDR3 is 14 amino acids long. Trimming took off 6 bases at V and 7 bases at J, with 20 bases between the two ends. In germline, CDR1 is SGDLS, CDR2 YYNGEE. CDR3 nucleotides: TGTGCCAGCACCTCGCCCTCAGGGAATGGAGAGCAGTACTTC. Its translation is CASTSPSGNGEQYF.

The chain links TRBV27 to TRBJ2-1; TRBD2 agrees at 11 bases. Germline V gene data show CDR1 as MNHEY and CDR2 as SMNVEV (reference sequence). V shed 2 bases and J 2 bases; nucleotides not matched to a gene: 2. There are 16 residues in the CDR3. CDR3 bases: TGTGCCAGCAGTTTAGTAGCGGGGGGGCCCTACAATGAGCAGTTCTTC. Translated: CASSLVAGGPYNEQFF.